This TCR beta chain is drawn from a study of T cells in tuberculosis. Whole-study results and caveats: T cells binding CD1B-GMM tetramer weakly possibly escaped the sort.

After thawing and overnight rest, PBMC were stained with GMM-loaded CD1B tetramer, viability dye and anti-CD3 for sorting. The CD1B tetramers carried C32 glucose monomycolate purified from Rhodococcus equi. The CDR3 sequence is 13 residues long. V was shortened by 3 bases and J by 3 bases, with 8 bases between the two germline ends. Per germline, CDR1 LNHDA and CDR2 SQIVND (reference sequence). Only in-frame clones appear in the TCRdb table, and some are missing; sequencing was by immunoSEQ multiplex PCR. The sample contains about 54,000 clones, roughly 90% of which appear only once. The sample was CD1b-GMM tetramer-negative cells sorted from PBMCs. The TCR was taken from an adult woman with latent tuberculosis. The chain joins TRBV19 to TRBJ1-1, with D hard to call. CDR3 coding DNA: TGTGCCAGTAGTATGGGGAGGGACACTGAAGCTTTCTTT. Its translation: CASSMGRDTEAFF.